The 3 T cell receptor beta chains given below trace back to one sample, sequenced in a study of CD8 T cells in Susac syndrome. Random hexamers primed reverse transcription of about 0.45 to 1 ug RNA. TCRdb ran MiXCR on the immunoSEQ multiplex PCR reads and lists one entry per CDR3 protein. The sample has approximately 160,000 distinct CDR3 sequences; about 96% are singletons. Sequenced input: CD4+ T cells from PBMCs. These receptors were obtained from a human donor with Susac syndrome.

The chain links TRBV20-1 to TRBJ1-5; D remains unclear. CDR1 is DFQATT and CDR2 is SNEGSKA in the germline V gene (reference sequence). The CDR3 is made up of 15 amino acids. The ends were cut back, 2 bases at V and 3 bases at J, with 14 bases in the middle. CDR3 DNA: TGCAGTGCTAGATCCACGGGGTCCATCAATCAGCCCCAGCATTTT. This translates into CSARSTGSINQPQHF.

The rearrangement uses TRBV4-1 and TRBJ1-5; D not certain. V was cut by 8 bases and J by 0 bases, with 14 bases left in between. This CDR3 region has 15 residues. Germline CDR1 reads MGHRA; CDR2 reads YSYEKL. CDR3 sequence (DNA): TGCGCCAGCCCTACAACCCTTTATAGCAATCAGCCCCAGCATTTT. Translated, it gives CASPTTLYSNQPQHF.

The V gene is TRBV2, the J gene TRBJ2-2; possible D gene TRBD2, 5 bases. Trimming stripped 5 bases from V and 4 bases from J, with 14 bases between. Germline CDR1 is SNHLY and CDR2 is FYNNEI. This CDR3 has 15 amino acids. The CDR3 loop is CASSLTGILTGELFF. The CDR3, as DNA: TGTGCCAGCAGTCTGACCGGGATCCTCACCGGGGAGCTGTTTTTT.